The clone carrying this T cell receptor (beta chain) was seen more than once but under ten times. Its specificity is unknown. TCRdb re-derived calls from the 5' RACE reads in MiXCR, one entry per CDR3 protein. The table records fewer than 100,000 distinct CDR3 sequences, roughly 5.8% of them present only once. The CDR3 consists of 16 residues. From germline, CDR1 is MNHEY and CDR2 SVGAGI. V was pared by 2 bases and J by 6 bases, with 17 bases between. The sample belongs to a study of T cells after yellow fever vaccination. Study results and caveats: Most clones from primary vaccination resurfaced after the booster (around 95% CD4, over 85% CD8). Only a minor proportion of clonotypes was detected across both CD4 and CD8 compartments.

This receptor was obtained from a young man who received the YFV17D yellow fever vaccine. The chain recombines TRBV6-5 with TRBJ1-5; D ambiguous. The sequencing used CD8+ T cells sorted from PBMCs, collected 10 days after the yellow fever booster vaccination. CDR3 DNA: TGTGCCAGCAGTTACGGCCCCTCCGGGGATAGTCAGCCCCAGCATTTT. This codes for CASSYGPSGDSQPQHF.